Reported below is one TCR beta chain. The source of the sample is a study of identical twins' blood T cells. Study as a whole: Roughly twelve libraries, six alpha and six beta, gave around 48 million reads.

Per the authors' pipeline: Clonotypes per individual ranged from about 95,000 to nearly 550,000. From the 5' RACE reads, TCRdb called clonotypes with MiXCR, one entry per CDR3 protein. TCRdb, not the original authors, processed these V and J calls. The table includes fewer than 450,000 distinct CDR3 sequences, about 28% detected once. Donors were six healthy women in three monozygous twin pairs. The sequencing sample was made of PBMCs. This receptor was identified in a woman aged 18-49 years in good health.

The CDR3 protein is CATRTAGTEAFF. CDR3 DNA sequence: TGTGCCACCCGGACAGCGGGAACTGAAGCTTTCTTT. J is TRBJ1-1 and V is TRBV19; D may be TRBD1 (6 bases). Germline loops: CDR1 LNHDA, CDR2 SQIVND (reference sequence). The CDR3 is 12 residues long. With 10 bases removed from V and 5 bases from J, the gap between germline ends came to 14 bases.